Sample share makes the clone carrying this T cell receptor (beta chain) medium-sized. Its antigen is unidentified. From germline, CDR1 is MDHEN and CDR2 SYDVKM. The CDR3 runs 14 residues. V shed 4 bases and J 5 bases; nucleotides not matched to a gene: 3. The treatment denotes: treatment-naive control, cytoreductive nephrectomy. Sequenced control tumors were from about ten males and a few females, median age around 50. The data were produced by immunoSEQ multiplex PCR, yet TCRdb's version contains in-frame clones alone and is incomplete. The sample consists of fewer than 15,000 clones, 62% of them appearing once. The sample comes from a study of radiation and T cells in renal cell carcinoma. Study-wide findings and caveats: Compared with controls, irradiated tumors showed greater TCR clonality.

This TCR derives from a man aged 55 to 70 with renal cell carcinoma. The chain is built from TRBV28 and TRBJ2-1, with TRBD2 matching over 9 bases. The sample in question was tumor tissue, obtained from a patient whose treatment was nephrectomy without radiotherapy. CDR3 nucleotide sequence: TGTGCCAGCAGTTACCTAGCGGGAAACAATGAGCAGTTCTTC. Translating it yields CASSYLAGNNEQFF.